The clone carrying this T cell receptor beta chain was found many times. Previously, flow cytometry had revealed CD8+CD57+ cell expansion in the patients chosen for sequencing. Each patient carried a diagnosis of severe acquired aplastic anemia. The sample is drawn from a study of CD8+CD57+ T cells in acquired aplastic anemia. Study in general: CD4+ and CD8+ cells, once sorted, gave DNA averaging about 3 ug.

TCR beta VDJ combinations and CDR3 sequences were profiled from genomic DNA. One entry per CDR3 protein, called by TCRdb with MiXCR from the reads. The data contain approximately 200,000 distinct CDR3 sequences, around 50% of them singletons. The germline CDR1 and CDR2 sequences are DFQATT and SNEGSKA (reference sequence). This CDR3 spans 12 amino acids. Trimming took 6 bases from V and 0 from J, leaving 7 bases between them. The sample comprised sorted CD4+, CD8+, or CD8+CD57+ T cells (not recorded which) from PBMCs. The rearrangement uses TRBV20-1 and TRBJ2-3, with D uncertain. The receptor comes from a human donor with aplastic anemia. Here the CDR3 DNA reads TGCAGTGCCGTAAGTAGCACAGATACGCAGTATTTT. This translates into CSAVSSTDTQYF.